This T cell receptor (beta chain) was obtained from a study of blood T cell repertoires in COVID-19. Whole-study context: COVID-19 samples, acute and convalescent, were from the United States, Italy and Spain. In each case, the material was cDNA or gDNA derived from T cells, B-cell-depleted T cells, or PBMCs.

Authors' data handling: Estimated nucleated cell counts came from reference gene primer amplification. The data were produced by immunoSEQ multiplex PCR, yet TCRdb's version contains in-frame clones alone and is incomplete. V and J calls and clone size are those listed in that table; D and trimming were worked out from the DNA. The sample records some 86,000 clones, under 95% being singletons. Germline V lookup: CDR1 SGHAT, CDR2 FQNNGV. The V end was cut by 1 base, the J end by 11 bases, with 11 bases between. The CDR3 consists of 13 residues. This clone was recorded only once. V usage is TRBV11-2 and J usage is TRBJ1-4, with D possibly being TRBD1 (6 bases). The clonotype originates from a human donor with active COVID-19. The donor label of this sample is uncertain. Source material: peripheral blood. CDR3 DNA: TGTGCCAGCAGCTTAGTCAGGGGAGGGAAACTGTTTTTT. Translation: CASSLVRGGKLFF.